The 17 T cell receptor beta chains below all came from one sample that was sequenced in a study of blood T cell repertoires in COVID-19. Sequencing was performed with immunoSEQ multiplex PCR; in TCRdb, only in-frame clones are kept and a portion is missing. Among about 250,000 clones, around 85% were seen once, and the ten largest hold about 8.1%. Sequenced material: peripheral blood. These receptors came from a man older than 75 with acute or convalescent COVID-19.

The V and J genes are TRBV11-2 and TRBJ1-1; 9 bases fit TRBD1. Germline values: CDR1 SGHAT, CDR2 FQNNGV. V lost 3 bases to trimming and J lost 0 bases; unmatched junction nucleotides: 5. CDR3 length equals 16 residues. CDR3 loop: CASSFRQGGMNTEAFF. The CDR3, as DNA: TGTGCCAGCAGCTTTAGACAGGGGGGAATGAACACTGAAGCTTTCTTT.

The chain has TRBV5-4 and TRBJ2-7; 10 bases are a match to TRBD2. This CDR3 region has 14 residues. The ends lost 1 base at V and 4 bases at J; junction bases unmatched: 2. Germline V CDR1 and CDR2: SGHNT, YYREEE (reference sequence). The CDR3 bases are TGTGCCAGCAGCTTGCGGACTAGCGGTTACGAGCAGTACTTC. Its protein product is CASSLRTSGYEQYF.

This clone was observed a handful of times. V and J are TRBV9 and TRBJ2-7, with 8 positions matching TRBD1. CDR1 and CDR2 from the germline V gene are SGDLS and YYNGEE. This CDR3 is 16 amino acids long. The trim removed 4 bases at V and 0 bases at J, leaving 9 bases unmatched. The CDR3 DNA reads as TGTGCCAGCAGCTCCCCCGGACAGGGAGCCTCCTACGAGCAGTACTTC. Residues: CASSSPGQGASYEQYF.

J is TRBJ2-2 and V is TRBV5-1, with TRBD1 identical over 12 bases. CDR1 SGHRS and CDR2 YFSETQ come from the germline V gene. Trimming cost V 6 bases and J 5 bases; bases outside gene matches: 5. This CDR3 comprises 15 residues. This CDR3 is CASTGQGAGTGELFF. CDR3 coding DNA: TGCGCCAGCACGGGACAGGGGGCTGGGACCGGGGAGCTGTTTTTT.

This chain connects TRBV30 to TRBJ1-5; D is ambiguous. The V and J ends lost 0 bases and 1 base respectively, with 7 bases between them. CDR3 length: 14 residues. Germline CDR1 is GTSNPN and CDR2 is SVGIG (reference sequence). The CDR3 nucleotides read TGTGCCTGGAGTGTACTCAGGAGCAATCAGCCCCAGCATTTT. This encodes CAWSVLRSNQPQHF. Looking up the rest from reference TRBV30 and TRBJ1-5 gives the full variable domain: SQTIHQWPATLVQPVGSPLSLECTVEGTSNPNLYWYRQAAGRGLQLLFYSVGIGQISSEVPQNLSASRPQDRQFILSSKKLLLSDSGFYLCAWSVLRSNQPQHFGDGTRLSIL.

Comment on this clone: At one end the junction does not follow the germline gene, possibly because of a read error. This chain connects TRBV28 to TRBJ1-5; a possible D gene is TRBD1 (6 bases). Germline V gene sequence: CDR1 MDHEN, CDR2 SYDVKM. The CDR3 sequence is 15 residues long. CDR3 bases: TGTGCCAGCAGCTTATCCGACAGGAGGAATCAGCCCCAGCATTTT. Residues: CASSLSDRRNQPQHF.

The chain carries TRBV18 and TRBJ1-1, with D unclear. With 2 bases removed from V and 3 bases from J, the gap between germline ends came to 7 bases. Germline CDR1 reads KGHSH; CDR2 reads LQKENI. The CDR3 is made up of 13 amino acids. The CDR3 region has the DNA TGTGCCAGCTCACCAGACACTTACACTGAAGCTTTCTTT. Protein sequence: CASSPDTYTEAFF.

This chain links TRBV11-2 with TRBJ1-4; 12 bases are shared with TRBD1. The CDR3 length is 19 residues. CDR1 SGHAT and CDR2 FQNNGV come from the germline V gene. V was clipped by 0 bases and J by 7 bases; unmatched bases: 12. CDR3 amino acids: CASSLEWPGQGARSEKLFF. The CDR3, as DNA: TGTGCCAGCAGCTTAGAATGGCCGGGACAGGGGGCGCGATCTGAAAAACTGTTTTTT.

The rearrangement uses TRBV7-3 and TRBJ1-1; 10 bases fit TRBD1. V lost 5 bases, J lost 0 bases, and 3 bases stayed unmatched. CDR3 length equals 15 residues. Germline V gives CDR1 SGHTA, CDR2 FQGTGA. CDR3 nucleotide sequence: TGTGCCAGCAGCAGGGACAGGGGAATGAACACTGAAGCTTTCTTT. Translation: CASSRDRGMNTEAFF.

The J gene is TRBJ2-3, the V gene TRBV5-1, with D perhaps matching TRBD2 (6 bases). CDR3 size: 13 residues. Per the germline V gene, CDR1 is SGHRS and CDR2 is YFSETQ. Trimming took 0 bases from V and 5 from J, leaving 7 bases between them. Here the CDR3 reads CASSLAGGDTQYF. In nucleotides, the CDR3 is TGCGCCAGCAGCTTGGCCGGGGGAGATACGCAGTATTTT.

This chain uses TRBV19 with TRBJ1-6; 9 positions match TRBD1. After removal of 6 bases from V and 8 bases from J, the junction contained 14 bases not matched to a gene. Germline CDR1 reads LNHDA; CDR2 reads SQIVND (reference sequence). The CDR3 contains 17 residues. The CDR3 sequence: CASSGRVGTGLDSPLHF. CDR3 coding DNA: TGTGCCAGTAGCGGCAGAGTTGGGACAGGGTTAGATTCACCCCTCCACTTT.

This rearrangement joins TRBV30 to TRBJ1-6; maybe TRBD1 (5 bases). This CDR3 has 14 residues. Germline CDR1 GTSNPN, CDR2 SVGIG (reference sequence). Trimming took off 0 bases at V and 10 bases at J, with 13 bases between the two ends. The CDR3 DNA follows: TGTGCCTGGAGTGTACAAAGGGGAGGGTCACCCCTCCACTTT. It is translated as CAWSVQRGGSPLHF.

This clone was counted a single time. The chain recombines TRBV28 with TRBJ2-7; D gene unclear. Germline V gene lookup returns CDR1 MDHEN and CDR2 SYDVKM. The CDR3 contains 13 residues. V lost 6 bases, J lost 2 bases, and 11 bases lay in between. CDR3 coding DNA: TGTGCCAGCAGATCTTTGACTCCCTACGAGCAGTACTTC. It encodes CASRSLTPYEQYF.

The chain recombines TRBV2 with TRBJ2-7; D may be TRBD1 (5 bases). Trimming shortened V by 6 bases and J by 0 bases, and 12 bases separated the two germline ends. This CDR3 is built from 14 residues. Germline V CDR1 and CDR2: SNHLY, FYNNEI. CDR3 coding DNA: TGTGCCAGCAGGGGCCCAGGGCGCTCCTACGAGCAGTACTTC. Translation gives CASRGPGRSYEQYF. Looking up the rest from reference TRBV2 and TRBJ2-7 gives the full variable domain: EPEVTQTPSHQVTQMGQEVILRCVPISNHLYFYWYRQILGQKVEFLVSFYNNEISEKSEIFDDQFSVERPDGSNFTLKIRSTKLEDSAMYFCASRGPGRSYEQYFGPGTRLTVT.

This chain connects TRBV3-1 (or the pseudogene TRBV3-2) to TRBJ2-3; 11 nucleotides match TRBD2. V lost 1 base, J lost 2 bases, and 8 bases stayed unmatched. This CDR3 region has 18 residues. CDR1 is LGHDT and CDR2 is YNNKEL in the germline V gene (reference sequence). CDR3 sequence (DNA): TGTGCCAGCAGCCAAGTGTCACTAGCGGGGGTGATCACAGATACGCAGTATTTT. Translation gives CASSQVSLAGVITDTQYF.

The V gene is TRBV4-1, the J gene TRBJ1-4, with D perhaps matching TRBD1 (6 bases). Germline CDR1 is MGHRA and CDR2 is YSYEKL. Trimming took 8 bases from V and 10 from J, leaving 17 bases between them. The CDR3 is 13 amino acids. Here the CDR3 DNA reads TGCGCCAGCCGGGACATCCACGAAGGAAAACTGTTTTTT. Encoded protein: CASRDIHEGKLFF.

The CDR3 region is CASSLGAQGATFYEQYF. The CDR3 nucleotides are TGTGCCAGCAGCTTAGGGGCTCAGGGGGCGACGTTCTACGAGCAGTACTTC. This chain uses TRBV7-9 with TRBJ2-7; 8 positions agree with TRBD1. Germline V lookup: CDR1 SEHNR, CDR2 FQNEAQ (reference sequence). The CDR3 is 17 residues long. Trimming took 1 base from V and 3 from J; bases not matched to a gene: 11.